Listed here is a single T cell receptor (beta chain). The CDR3 spans 15 residues. Germline lookup yields CDR1 SGHDT and CDR2 YYEEEE. Trimming shortened V by 2 bases and J by 2 bases, and 11 bases separated the two germline ends. Sequenced by immunoSEQ multiplex PCR; TCRdb stores in-frame clones only, minus some. The table has under 150,000 clones, approximately 88% seen once. The data belong to a study of T cell responses to AZD1222 COVID-19 vaccine. The receptor comes from an adult in good health. This rearrangement joins TRBV5-6 to TRBJ1-3, with D uncertain. Sequences were derived from peripheral blood, sampled on day 0 of MenACWY control vaccination. The CDR3 DNA reads as TGTGCCAGCAGCTTCCTCCAGGCGACTGGAAACACCATATATTTT. The encoded protein is CASSFLQATGNTIYF.